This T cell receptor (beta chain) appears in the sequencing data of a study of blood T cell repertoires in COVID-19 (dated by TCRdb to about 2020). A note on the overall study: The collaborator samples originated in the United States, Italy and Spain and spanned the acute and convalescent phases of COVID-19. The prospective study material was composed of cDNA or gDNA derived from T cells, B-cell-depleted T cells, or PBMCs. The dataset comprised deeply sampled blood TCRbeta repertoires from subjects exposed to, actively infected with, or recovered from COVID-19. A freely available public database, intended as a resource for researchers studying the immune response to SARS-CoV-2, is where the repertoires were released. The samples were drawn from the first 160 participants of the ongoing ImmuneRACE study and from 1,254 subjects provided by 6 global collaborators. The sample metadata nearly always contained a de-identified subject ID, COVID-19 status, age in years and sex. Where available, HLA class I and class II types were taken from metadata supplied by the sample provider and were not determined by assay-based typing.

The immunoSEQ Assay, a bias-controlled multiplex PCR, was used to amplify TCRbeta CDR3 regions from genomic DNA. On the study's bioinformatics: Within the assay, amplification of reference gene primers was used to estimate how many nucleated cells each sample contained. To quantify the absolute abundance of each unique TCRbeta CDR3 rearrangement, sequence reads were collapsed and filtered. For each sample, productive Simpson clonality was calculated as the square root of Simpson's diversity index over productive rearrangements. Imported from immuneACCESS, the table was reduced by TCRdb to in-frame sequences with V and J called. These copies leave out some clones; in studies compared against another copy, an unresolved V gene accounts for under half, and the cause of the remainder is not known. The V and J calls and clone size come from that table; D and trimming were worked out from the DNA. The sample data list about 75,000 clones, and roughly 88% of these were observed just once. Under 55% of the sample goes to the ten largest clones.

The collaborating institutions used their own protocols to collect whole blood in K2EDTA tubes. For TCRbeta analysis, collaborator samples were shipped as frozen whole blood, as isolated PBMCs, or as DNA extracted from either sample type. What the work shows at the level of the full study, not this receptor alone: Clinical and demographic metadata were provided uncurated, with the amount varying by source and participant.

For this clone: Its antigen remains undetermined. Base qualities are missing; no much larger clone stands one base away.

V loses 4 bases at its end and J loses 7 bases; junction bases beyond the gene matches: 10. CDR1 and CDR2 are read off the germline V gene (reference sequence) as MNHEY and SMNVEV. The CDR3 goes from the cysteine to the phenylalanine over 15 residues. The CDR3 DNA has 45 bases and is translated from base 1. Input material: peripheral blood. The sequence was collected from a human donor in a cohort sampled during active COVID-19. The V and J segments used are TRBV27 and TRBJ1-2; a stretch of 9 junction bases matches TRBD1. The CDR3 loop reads CASSSPGQGSSGYTF. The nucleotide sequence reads TGTGCCAGCAGTTCGCCGGGACAGGGCTCAAGTGGCTACACCTTC.